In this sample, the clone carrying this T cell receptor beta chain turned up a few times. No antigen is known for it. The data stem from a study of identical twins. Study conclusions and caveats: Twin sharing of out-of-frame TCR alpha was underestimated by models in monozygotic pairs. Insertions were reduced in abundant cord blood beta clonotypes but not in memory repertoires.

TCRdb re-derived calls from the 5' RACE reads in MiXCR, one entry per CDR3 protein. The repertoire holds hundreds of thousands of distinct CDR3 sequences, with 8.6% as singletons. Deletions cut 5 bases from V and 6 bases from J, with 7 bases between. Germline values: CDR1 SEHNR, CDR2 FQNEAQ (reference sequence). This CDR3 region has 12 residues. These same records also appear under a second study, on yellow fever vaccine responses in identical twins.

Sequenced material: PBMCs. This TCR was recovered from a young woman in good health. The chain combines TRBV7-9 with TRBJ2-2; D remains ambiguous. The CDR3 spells CASSRPAGELFF. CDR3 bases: TGTGCCAGCAGCCGCCCGGCCGGGGAGCTGTTTTTT.